This is a list of T cell receptor beta chains from one sample in a study of T cell responses to AZD1222 COVID-19 vaccine. Data came from immunoSEQ multiplex PCR; TCRdb stores just in-frame clones and leaves some out. In the table there are 100,000 or so clones, about 88% of which are singletons. Source: peripheral blood, taken on day 0 of AZD1222 vaccination. These receptors all come from an adult in good health. Both conserved end residues are part of each CDR3. A D gene is named only where the DNA matches it firmly. Clone size is given for some rows only: seen once, a few or many times, or a class if the clone is expanded.

size	V	D	J	CDR3	DNA
few	TRBV2	NA	TRBJ1-2	CASSASGYGYTF	TGTGCCAGCAGTGCCTCAGGCTATGGCTACACCTTC
NA	TRBV5-1	TRBD1	TRBJ1-2	CASSDGTENYGYTF	TGCGCCAGCAGCGATGGGACAGAAAACTATGGCTACACCTTC
NA	TRBV29-1	NA	TRBJ2-7	CSVSISGATSAEQYF	TGCAGCGTCTCAATTTCAGGGGCTACGTCGGCCGAGCAGTACTTC
NA	TRBV3-1/TRBV3-2	NA	TRBJ1-1	CASSQDRGNTEAFF	TGTGCCAGCAGCCAGGACAGAGGTAACACTGAAGCTTTCTTT
NA	TRBV6-1	NA	TRBJ1-2	CASSEAGGAFYGYTF	TGTGCCAGCAGTGAAGCGGGGGGAGCCTTCTATGGCTACACCTTC
NA	TRBV5-8	NA	TRBJ1-4	CASSLAAMVGEKLFF	TGTGCCAGCAGCTTGGCCGCGATGGTTGGTGAAAAACTGTTTTTT
once	TRBV18	NA	TRBJ1-2	CASSRPILLGQWNYGYTF	TGTGCCAGCTCCCGACCGATCCTTCTCGGACAGTGGAACTATGGCTACACCTTC
NA	TRBV6-5	NA	TRBJ2-7	CASSRQGFSSYEQYF	TGTGCCAGCAGTCGTCAGGGGTTCAGCTCCTACGAGCAGTACTTC
NA	TRBV28	TRBD1	TRBJ1-2	CASSLGTGRLNYGYTF	TGTGCCAGCAGTCTCGGGACAGGTCGGTTGAACTATGGCTACACCTTC
few	TRBV25-1	NA	TRBJ1-1	CASSLSRTEAFF	TGTGCCAGCAGCTTATCGAGGACTGAAGCTTTCTTT
NA	TRBV2	NA	TRBJ2-5	CASNTQRQETQYF	TGTGCCAGCAATACGCAGAGACAAGAGACCCAGTACTTC
NA	TRBV3-1/TRBV3-2	TRBD1	TRBJ1-6	CASSSGTGNSPLHF	TGTGCCAGCAGCTCCGGGACAGGGAATTCACCCCTCCACTTT
NA	TRBV5-1	NA	TRBJ1-1	CASSFLQVPNTEAFF	TGCGCCAGCAGCTTTTTACAGGTGCCGAACACTGAAGCTTTCTTT
NA	TRBV11-2	NA	TRBJ2-3	CASSLSRLRGTDTQYF	TGTGCCAGCAGCTTATCCCGACTCAGAGGCACAGATACGCAGTATTTT
NA	TRBV21-1	NA	TRBJ1-2	CASSKAGDSIPRDF	TGTGCCAGCAGCAAAGCGGGGGACAGCATCCCCCGGGACTTC
NA	TRBV11-2	TRBD1	TRBJ2-7	CASGTWDSLYEQYF	TGTGCCAGCGGAACCTGGGACAGTCTCTACGAGCAGTACTTC
NA	TRBV21-1	NA	TRBJ1-1	CASSSPGQGSTEAFF	TGTGCCAGCAGCTCCCCGGGACAGGGTTCTACTGAAGCTTTCTTT
NA	TRBV9	NA	TRBJ1-6	CASSADSGDSPLHF	TGTGCCAGCAGCGCGGACAGTGGCGATTCACCCCTCCACTTT
NA	TRBV2	NA	TRBJ1-6	CASSPSDSLNSPLHF	TGTGCCAGCAGTCCCTCGGACAGCCTCAATTCACCCCTCCACTTT
few	TRBV12-3/TRBV12-4	NA	TRBJ1-5	CASRAGTQPQHF	TGTGCCAGCAGGGCTGGGACGCAGCCCCAGCATTTT
few	TRBV2	NA	TRBJ2-1	CASRVEEGSYNEQFF	TGTGCCAGCAGGGTTGAGGAGGGCTCCTACAATGAGCAGTTCTTC
NA	TRBV15	TRBD2	TRBJ2-2	CATSRSGLAGGNTGELFF	TGTGCCACCAGCAGGAGCGGACTAGCGGGGGGGAACACCGGGGAGCTGTTTTTT
NA	TRBV28	NA	TRBJ2-1	CASSRDTPAFF	TGTGCCAGCAGCAGGGACACCCCAGCGTTCTTC
NA	TRBV6-5	TRBD1	TRBJ2-1	CASSRTGPFNEQFF	TGTGCCAGCAGTAGGACAGGCCCTTTCAATGAGCAGTTCTTC
NA	TRBV6-5	NA	TRBJ2-7	CASRFLEQYF	TGTGCCAGCAGGTTCCTCGAGCAGTACTTC
once	TRBV27	NA	TRBJ2-4	CARVTGKGAKNIQYF	TGTGCCAGGGTTACAGGGAAGGGGGCCAAAAACATTCAGTACTTC
NA	TRBV12-5	NA	TRBJ1-3	CASGKNQGSSGNTIYF	TGTGCTAGTGGAAAAAATCAGGGTTCCTCTGGAAACACCATATATTTT
once	TRBV2	NA	TRBJ1-5	CASSDGGNQPQHF	TGTGCCAGCAGTGACGGGGGCAATCAGCCCCAGCATTTT
few	TRBV28	TRBD2	TRBJ2-2	CASSLWRLAGGPGELFF	TGTGCCAGCAGTTTATGGAGACTAGCGGGAGGGCCCGGGGAGCTGTTTTTT
NA	TRBV28	NA	TRBJ1-1	CASSSQGRTEAFF	TGTGCCAGCAGTAGTCAGGGTCGAACTGAAGCTTTCTTT
medium-sized	TRBV28	NA	TRBJ2-2	CASSLTSGSDTWDTGELFF	TGTGCCAGCAGTTTAACGTCCGGATCAGACACATGGGACACCGGGGAGCTGTTTTTT
NA	TRBV6-5	NA	TRBJ1-4	CASSTHATNEKLFF	TGTGCCAGCAGTACACACGCAACTAATGAAAAACTGTTTTTT
NA	TRBV6-5	NA	TRBJ1-6	CASRPRGVYNSPLHF	TGTGCCAGCAGGCCGAGGGGCGTTTATAATTCACCCCTCCACTTT
NA	TRBV10-3	TRBD2	TRBJ2-4	CAISAPYFSGGDNIQYF	TGTGCCATCAGTGCCCCCTATTTTTCGGGAGGGGACAACATTCAGTACTTC
NA	TRBV15	TRBD1	TRBJ1-1	CATRAGGFGNTEAFF	TGTGCCACCAGAGCAGGGGGTTTTGGGAACACTGAAGCTTTCTTT
NA	TRBV5-1	TRBD1	TRBJ1-5	CASSRTGSQPQHF	TGCGCCAGCAGCCGGACAGGGAGTCAGCCCCAGCATTTT
NA	TRBV5-1	NA	TRBJ1-4	CASSRGHGPNEKLFF	TGCGCCAGCAGTCGGGGACACGGGCCTAATGAAAAACTGTTTTTT
NA	TRBV18	NA	TRBJ1-2	CASSPQERPQGGYTF	TGTGCCAGCTCACCCCAGGAGAGACCCCAGGGGGGCTACACCTTC
NA	TRBV7-9	TRBD1	TRBJ1-1	CASRRDRHSLNTEAFF	TGTGCCAGCAGAAGGGACAGGCACTCCTTGAACACTGAAGCTTTCTTT
NA	TRBV28	NA	TRBJ2-5	CASNPGTQAETQYF	TGTGCCAGCAACCCCGGGACGCAAGCAGAGACCCAGTACTTC
NA	TRBV27	TRBD1	TRBJ1-6	CASSFGQGGLHF	TGTGCCAGCAGTTTCGGACAGGGGGGACTCCACTTT
NA	TRBV7-3	TRBD1	TRBJ2-2	CASSAEYWDRELFF	TGTGCCAGCAGCGCAGAGTACTGGGACAGGGAACTGTTTTTT
NA	TRBV19	NA	TRBJ1-5	CASSMEGYSNQPQHF	TGTGCCAGTAGTATGGAGGGTTATAGCAATCAGCCCCAGCATTTT
NA	TRBV4-1	TRBD2	TRBJ2-3	CASSPGTSGGTDTQYF	TGCGCCAGCAGCCCAGGGACTAGCGGGGGCACAGATACGCAGTATTTT
NA	TRBV12-3/TRBV12-4	NA	TRBJ1-2	CASSFGDILHTF	TGTGCCAGCAGTTTTGGCGACATTTTGCATACCTTC
NA	TRBV9	NA	TRBJ1-2	CASSVGSYGYTF	TGTGCCAGCAGCGTAGGTAGCTATGGCTACACCTTC
NA	TRBV3-1/TRBV3-2	NA	TRBJ2-7	CASSQVSKGSHEQYF	TGTGCCAGCAGCCAAGTATCGAAGGGATCCCACGAGCAGTACTTC
NA	TRBV12-3/TRBV12-4	NA	TRBJ1-3	CASGGTAGNTIYF	TGTGCCAGCGGCGGGACTGCTGGAAACACCATATATTTT
NA	TRBV18	NA	TRBJ1-5	CASSPRDGSNQPQHF	TGTGCCAGCTCACCACGGGACGGTAGCAATCAGCCCCAGCATTTT
once	TRBV11-3	TRBD1	TRBJ1-2	CASSPRIQGADGYTF	TGTGCCAGCAGCCCCCGGATACAGGGGGCGGATGGCTACACCTTC
NA	TRBV5-1	NA	TRBJ1-2	CASSLYARNYGYTF	TGCGCCAGCAGCTTGTATGCTAGGAACTATGGCTACACCTTC
NA	TRBV4-1	TRBD1	TRBJ1-1	CASSLRDRVSEAFF	TGCGCCAGCAGCCTCCGGGACAGGGTTTCTGAAGCTTTCTTT
NA	TRBV9	TRBD1	TRBJ1-2	CASSVGQGAYGYTF	TGTGCCAGCAGCGTTGGACAGGGGGCCTATGGCTACACCTTC